This T cell receptor beta chain is from a study of multiple sclerosis patients with progressive multifocal leukoencephalopathy. In regard to this clone: Its antigen remains unknown.

The study, taken as a whole, reports: Preferential TRBV-TRBJ pairings or common gene usage were not detected at PML.

Assay used: immunoSEQ multiplex PCR; TCRdb lists only in-frame clones, some missing. Of fewer than 35,000 clones listed, about 91% were seen once; the top ten hold approximately 1.5%. The CDR3 extends over 12 amino acids. Germline-derived CDR1 and CDR2 are SGHAT and FQNNGV. Trimming stripped 3 bases from V and 6 bases from J, with 9 bases between. Sample time point: before natalizumab initiation. The sample was PBMCs. The chain recombines TRBV11-2 with TRBJ2-7; unclear D gene. This sequence originates from a human donor with multiple sclerosis. CDR3 in DNA: TGTGCCAGCAGCTTTACAACAACCGAGCAGTACTTC. It is translated as CASSFTTTEQYF.